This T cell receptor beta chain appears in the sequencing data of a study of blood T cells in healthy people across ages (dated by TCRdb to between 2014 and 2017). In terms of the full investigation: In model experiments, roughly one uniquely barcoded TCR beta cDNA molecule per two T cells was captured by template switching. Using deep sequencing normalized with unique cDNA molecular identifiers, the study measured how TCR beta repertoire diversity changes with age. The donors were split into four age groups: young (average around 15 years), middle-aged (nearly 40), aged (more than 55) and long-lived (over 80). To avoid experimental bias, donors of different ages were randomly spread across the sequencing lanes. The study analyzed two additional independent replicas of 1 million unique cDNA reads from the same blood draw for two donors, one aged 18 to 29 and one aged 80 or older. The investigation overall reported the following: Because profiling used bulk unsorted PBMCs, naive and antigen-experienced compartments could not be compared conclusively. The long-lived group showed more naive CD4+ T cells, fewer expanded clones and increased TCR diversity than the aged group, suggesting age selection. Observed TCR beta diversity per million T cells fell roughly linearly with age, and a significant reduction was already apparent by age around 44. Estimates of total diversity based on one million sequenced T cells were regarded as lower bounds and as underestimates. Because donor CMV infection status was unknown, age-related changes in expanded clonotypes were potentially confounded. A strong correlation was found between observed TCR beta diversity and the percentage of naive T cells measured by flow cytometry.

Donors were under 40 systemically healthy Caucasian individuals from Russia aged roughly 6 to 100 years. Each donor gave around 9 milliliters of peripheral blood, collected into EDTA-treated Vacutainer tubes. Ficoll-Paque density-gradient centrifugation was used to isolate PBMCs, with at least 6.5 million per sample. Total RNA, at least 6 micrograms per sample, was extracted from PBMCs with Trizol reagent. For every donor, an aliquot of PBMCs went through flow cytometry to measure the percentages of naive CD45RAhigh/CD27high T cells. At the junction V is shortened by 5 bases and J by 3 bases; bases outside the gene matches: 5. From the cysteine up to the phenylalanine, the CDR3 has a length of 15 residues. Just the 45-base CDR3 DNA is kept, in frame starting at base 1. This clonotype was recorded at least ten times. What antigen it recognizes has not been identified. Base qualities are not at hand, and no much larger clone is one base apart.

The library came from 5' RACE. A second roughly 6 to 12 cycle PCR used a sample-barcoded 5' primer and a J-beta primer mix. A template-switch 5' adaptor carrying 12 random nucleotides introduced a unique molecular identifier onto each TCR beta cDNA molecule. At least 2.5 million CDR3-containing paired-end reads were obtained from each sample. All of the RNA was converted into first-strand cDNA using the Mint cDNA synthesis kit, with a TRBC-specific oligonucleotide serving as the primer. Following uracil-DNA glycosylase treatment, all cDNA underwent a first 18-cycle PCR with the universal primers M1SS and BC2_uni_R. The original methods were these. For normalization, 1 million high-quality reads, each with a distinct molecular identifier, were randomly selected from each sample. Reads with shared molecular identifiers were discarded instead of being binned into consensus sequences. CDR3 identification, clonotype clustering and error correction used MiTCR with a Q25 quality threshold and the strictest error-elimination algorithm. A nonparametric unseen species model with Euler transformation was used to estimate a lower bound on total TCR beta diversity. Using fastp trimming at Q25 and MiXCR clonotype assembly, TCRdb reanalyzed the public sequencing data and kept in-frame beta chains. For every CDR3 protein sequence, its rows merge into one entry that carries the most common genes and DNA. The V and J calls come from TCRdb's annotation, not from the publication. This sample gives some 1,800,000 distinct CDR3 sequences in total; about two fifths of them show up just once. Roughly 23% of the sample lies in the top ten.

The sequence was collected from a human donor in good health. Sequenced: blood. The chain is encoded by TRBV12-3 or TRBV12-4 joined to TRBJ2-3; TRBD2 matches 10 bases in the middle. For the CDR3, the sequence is CASSPPGLATDTQYF. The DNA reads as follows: TGTGCCAGCAGTCCCCCGGGACTAGCGACAGATACGCAGTATTTT.